This T cell receptor beta chain was documented in a study of cytomegalovirus exposure and HLA in healthy donors. Overall study context: Most genotyped donors, approximately 77% of fewer than 400, had Caucasian-associated genetic ancestry.

On this clone: Its target is not known.

The study's findings and limits: In the analysis, some V segments, TRBV6-2 and TRBV6-3 included, were excluded as indistinguishable. Later analysis identified around 15,000 TCR beta sequences associated with HLA alleles, using a false discovery rate threshold of 0.05. A few CMV-associated chains proved CMV antigen-specific in vitro.

PCR primers comprised 60 Vbeta and 13 Jbeta primers. Repertoires were generated with immunoSEQ multiplex PCR, while TCRdb's copy carries only in-frame clones and drops some. Among roughly 68,000 clones, around 79% were seen once, and the ten largest hold approximately 7%. CDR3 size: 15 residues. Germline values: CDR1 SGHAT, CDR2 FQNNGV. V dropped 4 bases and J dropped 3 bases, with 16 bases sitting between them. This chain joins TRBV11-2 and TRBJ2-7, with D tentatively TRBD1 (5 bases). Sequencing was carried out using PBMCs. The TCR originated in a woman aged 25 to 45 in good health and CMV-seropositive. The CDR3 DNA follows: TGTGCCAGCAGCTCAGACAGCGCGTTAAGCTACGAGCAGTACTTC. It is translated as CASSSDSALSYEQYF.